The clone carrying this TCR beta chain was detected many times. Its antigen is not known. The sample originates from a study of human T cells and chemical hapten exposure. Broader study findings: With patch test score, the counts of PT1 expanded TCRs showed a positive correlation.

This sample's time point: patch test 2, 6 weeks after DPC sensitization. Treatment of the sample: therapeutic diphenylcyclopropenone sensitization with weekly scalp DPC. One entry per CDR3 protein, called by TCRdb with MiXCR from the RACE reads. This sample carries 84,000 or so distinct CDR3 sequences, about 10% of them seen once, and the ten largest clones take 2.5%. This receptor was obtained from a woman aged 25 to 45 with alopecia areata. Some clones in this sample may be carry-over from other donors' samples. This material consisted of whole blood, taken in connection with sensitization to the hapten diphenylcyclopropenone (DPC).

The CDR3 DNA is TGTGCCAGCAGATCGGGTCGAGAGACCCAGTACTTC. This encodes CASRSGRETQYF. The chain recombines TRBV28 with TRBJ2-5; D ambiguous. Between the trimmed V and J ends, which lost 6 bases and 4 bases, there was a span of 9 bases. The CDR3 loop spans 12 amino acids. The germline V gene has CDR1 MDHEN and CDR2 SYDVKM.